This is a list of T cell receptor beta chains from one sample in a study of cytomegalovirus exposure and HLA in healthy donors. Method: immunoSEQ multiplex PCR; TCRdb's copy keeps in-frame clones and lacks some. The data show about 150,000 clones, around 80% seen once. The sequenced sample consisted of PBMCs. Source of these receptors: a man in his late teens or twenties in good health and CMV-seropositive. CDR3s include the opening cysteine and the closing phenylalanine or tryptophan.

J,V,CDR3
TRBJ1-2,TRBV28,CASSSPGQSYGYTF
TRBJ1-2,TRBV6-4,CASSDSLGSYGYTF
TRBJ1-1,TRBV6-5,CASSLGPDGPEAFF
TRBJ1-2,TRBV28,CASIGLSYGYTF
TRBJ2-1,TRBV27,CASSNRDWTYNEQFF
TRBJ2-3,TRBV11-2,CASSVTSGVGISDTQYF
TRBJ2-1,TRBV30,CAWTPWGVTYNEQFF
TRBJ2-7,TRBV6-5,CASSGASGPYEQYF
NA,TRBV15,CATSLRLAGIYEQYF
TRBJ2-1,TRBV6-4,CASSVQGADNEQFF
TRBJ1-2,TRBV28,CASSLQGGVGYTF
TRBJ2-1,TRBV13,CASSLGGQVTDEQFF
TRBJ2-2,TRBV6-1,CASRGRDTGELFF
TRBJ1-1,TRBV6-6,CASSSAGAVEAFF
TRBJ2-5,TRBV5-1,CASSRWDSKETQYF
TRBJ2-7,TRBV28,CASSSSGQGWYEQYF
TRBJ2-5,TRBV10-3,CAISESGGIETQYF
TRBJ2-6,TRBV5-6,CASSYWPGSSGANVLTF
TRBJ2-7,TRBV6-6,CASRREGGPSYEQYF
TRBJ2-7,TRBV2,CASSVGGGSGYEQYF
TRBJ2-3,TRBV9,CASSVLGLAGDRDTDTQYF
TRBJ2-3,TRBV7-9,CASSLAGASDTQYF
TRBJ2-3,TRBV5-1,CASSLVGRGTDTQYF
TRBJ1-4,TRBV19,CASTRFGLGGKLFF
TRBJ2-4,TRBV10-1,CASSGRDFQDDIQYF
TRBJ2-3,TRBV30,CAWSPTPRVAQYF
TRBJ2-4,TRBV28,CASTRQVAKNIQYF
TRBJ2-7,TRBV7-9,CASSLGGQGGKYEQYF
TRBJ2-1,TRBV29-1,CSHPKTSGRAMTDEQFF
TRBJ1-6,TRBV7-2,CASSLEVGRVDSPLHF
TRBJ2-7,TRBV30,CAWSAAGEQYF
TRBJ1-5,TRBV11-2,CASSLTGNSNQPQHF
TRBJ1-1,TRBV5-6,CASSPGGDRSEAFF
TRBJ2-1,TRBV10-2,CASTTESSSYNEQFF
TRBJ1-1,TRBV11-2,CASSRTYRVPEAFF
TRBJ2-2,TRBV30,CAWSVYRELFF
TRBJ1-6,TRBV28,CASSLTGDNSPLHF
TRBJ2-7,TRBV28,CASSPSGRVLYEQYF
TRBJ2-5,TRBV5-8,CASSIGQGGARRETQYF
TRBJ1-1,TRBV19,CASSIMYGTEDAFF
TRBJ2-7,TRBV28,CASRVTGSSYEQYF
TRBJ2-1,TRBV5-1,CASSQRQDWNEQFF
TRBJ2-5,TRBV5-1,CASRYDGRTSKWGTQYF
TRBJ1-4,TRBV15,CATSRRANEKLFF
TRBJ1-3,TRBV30,CAWTGQGIGNTIYF
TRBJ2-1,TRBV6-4,CASSDSIAAGYNEQFF